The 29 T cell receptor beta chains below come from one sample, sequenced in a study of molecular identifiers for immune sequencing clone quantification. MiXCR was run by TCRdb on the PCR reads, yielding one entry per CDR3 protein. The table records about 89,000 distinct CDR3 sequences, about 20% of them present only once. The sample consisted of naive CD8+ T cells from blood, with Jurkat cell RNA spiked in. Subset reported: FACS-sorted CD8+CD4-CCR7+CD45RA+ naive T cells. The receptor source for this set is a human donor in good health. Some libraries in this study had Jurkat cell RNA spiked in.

This CDR3 is CASSLSAGWYQETQYF. DNA of the CDR3: TGTGCCAGCAGTTTATCCGCGGGCTGGTACCAAGAGACCCAGTACTTC. V and J are TRBV28 and TRBJ2-5, with D perhaps TRBD2 (5 bases). The V gene's germline CDR1 is MDHEN and CDR2 SYDVKM. With 1 base removed from V and 0 bases from J, the gap between germline ends came to 12 bases. The CDR3 has 16 amino acids.

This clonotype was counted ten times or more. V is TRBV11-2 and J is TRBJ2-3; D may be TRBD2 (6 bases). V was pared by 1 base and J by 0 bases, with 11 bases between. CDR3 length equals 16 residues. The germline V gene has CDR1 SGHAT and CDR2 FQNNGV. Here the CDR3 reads CASSLGWGTSTDTQYF. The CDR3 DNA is TGTGCCAGCAGCTTAGGTTGGGGGACTAGCACAGATACGCAGTATTTT.

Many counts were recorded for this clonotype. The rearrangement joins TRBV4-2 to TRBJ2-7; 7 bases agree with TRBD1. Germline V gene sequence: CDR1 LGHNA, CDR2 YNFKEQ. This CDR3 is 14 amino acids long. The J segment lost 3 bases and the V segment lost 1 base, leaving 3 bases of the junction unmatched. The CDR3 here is CASSQGDSNYEQYF. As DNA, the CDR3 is TGTGCCAGCAGCCAAGGGGACAGCAACTACGAGCAGTACTTC.

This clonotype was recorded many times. The DNA for the CDR3 is TGTGCCAGCAGCCCCCTAGCGGGGGGGCCCGAGCAGTTCTTC. Its protein product is CASSPLAGGPEQFF. This chain links TRBV5-8 with TRBJ2-1, with TRBD2 matching over 12 bases. The V and J ends lost 4 bases and 10 bases, in that order; junction bases with no gene match: 6. The CDR3 extends over 14 amino acids. Germline V CDR1 and CDR2: SGHTS, YDEGEE. Filled out from reference TRBV5-8 and TRBJ2-1, the complete variable domain reads EAGVTQSPTHLIKTRGQQATLRCSPISGHTSVYWYQQALGLGLQFLLWYDEGEERNRGNFPPRFSGRQFPNYSSELNVNALELEDSALYLCASSPLAGGPEQFFGPGTRLTVL.

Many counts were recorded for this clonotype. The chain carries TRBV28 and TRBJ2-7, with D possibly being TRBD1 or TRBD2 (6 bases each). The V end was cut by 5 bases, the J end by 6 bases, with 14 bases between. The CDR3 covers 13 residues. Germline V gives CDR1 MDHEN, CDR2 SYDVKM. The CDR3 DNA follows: TGTGCCAGCAGTCCGTTGGGGGGCATCGAGCAGTACTTC. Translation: CASSPLGGIEQYF.

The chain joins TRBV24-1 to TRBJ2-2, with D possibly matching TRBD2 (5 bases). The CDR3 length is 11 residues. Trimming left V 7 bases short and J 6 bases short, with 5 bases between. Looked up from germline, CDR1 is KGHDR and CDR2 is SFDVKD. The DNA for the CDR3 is TGTGCCACCAGGGACTCCGGGGAGCTGTTTTTT. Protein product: CATRDSGELFF.

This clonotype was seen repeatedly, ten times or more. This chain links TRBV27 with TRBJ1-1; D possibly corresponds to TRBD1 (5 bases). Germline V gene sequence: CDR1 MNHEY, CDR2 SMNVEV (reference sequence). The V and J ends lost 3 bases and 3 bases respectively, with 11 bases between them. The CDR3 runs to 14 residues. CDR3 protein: CASSFRGADTEAFF. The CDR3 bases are TGTGCCAGCAGTTTTAGGGGTGCGGACACTGAAGCTTTCTTT.

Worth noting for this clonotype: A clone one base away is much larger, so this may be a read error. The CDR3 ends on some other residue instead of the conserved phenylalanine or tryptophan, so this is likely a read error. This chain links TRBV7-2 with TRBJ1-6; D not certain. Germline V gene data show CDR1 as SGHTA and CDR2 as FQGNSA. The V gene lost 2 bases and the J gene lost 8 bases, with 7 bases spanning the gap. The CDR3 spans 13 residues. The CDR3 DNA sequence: TGTGCCAGCAGCTTATTCGGGGATTCACCCCTCCACCTT. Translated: CASSLFGDSPLHL.

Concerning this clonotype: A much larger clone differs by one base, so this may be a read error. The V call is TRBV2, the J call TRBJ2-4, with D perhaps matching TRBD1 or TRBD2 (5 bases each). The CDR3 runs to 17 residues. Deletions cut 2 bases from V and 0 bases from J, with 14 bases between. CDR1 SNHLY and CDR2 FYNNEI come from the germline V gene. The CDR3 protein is CASSELGETLAKNIQYF. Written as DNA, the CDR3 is TGTGCCAGCAGTGAATTGGGGGAGACTCTAGCCAAAAACATTCAGTACTTC.

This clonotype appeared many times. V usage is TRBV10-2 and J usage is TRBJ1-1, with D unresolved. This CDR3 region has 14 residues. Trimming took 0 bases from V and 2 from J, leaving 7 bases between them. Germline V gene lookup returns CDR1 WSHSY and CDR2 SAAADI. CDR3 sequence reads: CASSESRANTEAFF. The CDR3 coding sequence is TGCGCCAGCAGTGAGTCGAGAGCCAACACTGAAGCTTTCTTT.

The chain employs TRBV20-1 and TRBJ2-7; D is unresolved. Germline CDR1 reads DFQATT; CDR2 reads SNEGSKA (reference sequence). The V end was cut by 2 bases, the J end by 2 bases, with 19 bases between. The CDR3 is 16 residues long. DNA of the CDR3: TGCAGTGCTAGACACACTCAAGGTGTCGCGGCCTACGAGCAGTACTTC. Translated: CSARHTQGVAAYEQYF.

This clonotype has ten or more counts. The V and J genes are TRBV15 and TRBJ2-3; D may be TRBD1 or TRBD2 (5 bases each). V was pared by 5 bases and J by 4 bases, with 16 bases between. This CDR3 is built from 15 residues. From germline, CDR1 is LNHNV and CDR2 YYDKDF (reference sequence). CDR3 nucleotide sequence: TGTGCCACCAGCGGCCTTGGGGGAGAGGCAGATACGCAGTATTTT. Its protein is CATSGLGGEADTQYF.

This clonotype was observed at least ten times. CDR3 DNA sequence: TGTGCCAGCAGCGCGATGATCCAAGAGACCCAGTACTTC. It encodes CASSAMIQETQYF. The chain combines TRBV14 with TRBJ2-5; the D is unclear. The CDR3 runs to 13 residues. Looked up from germline, CDR1 is SGHDN and CDR2 is FVKESK. V was clipped by 5 bases and J by 1 base, with 8 bases between them.

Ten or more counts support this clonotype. CDR3 region: CASSNPGTGTLGEKLFF. CDR3 DNA: TGTGCCAGCAGTAACCCCGGGACAGGGACGTTAGGTGAAAAACTGTTTTTT. The chain is built from TRBV6-6 and TRBJ1-4, with 9 positions matching TRBD1. The J segment lost 7 bases and the V segment lost 5 bases, leaving 14 bases of the junction unmatched. Germline CDR1 MNHNY, CDR2 SVGAGI (reference sequence). This CDR3 has 17 residues.

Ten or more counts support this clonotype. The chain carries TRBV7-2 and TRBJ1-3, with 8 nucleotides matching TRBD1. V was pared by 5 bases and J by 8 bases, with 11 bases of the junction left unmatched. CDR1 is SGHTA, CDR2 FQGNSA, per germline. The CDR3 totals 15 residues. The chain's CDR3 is CASSPHTGGGDTIYF. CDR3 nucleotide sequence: TGTGCCAGCAGCCCCCACACAGGGGGAGGAGACACCATATATTTT.

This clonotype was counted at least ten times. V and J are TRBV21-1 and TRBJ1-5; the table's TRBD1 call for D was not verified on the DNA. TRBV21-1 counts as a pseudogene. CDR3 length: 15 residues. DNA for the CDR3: TGTGCCAGCAGCGCCCGACGACAGGGCCTTGAGCCCCAGCATTTT. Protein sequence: CASSARRQGLEPQHF.

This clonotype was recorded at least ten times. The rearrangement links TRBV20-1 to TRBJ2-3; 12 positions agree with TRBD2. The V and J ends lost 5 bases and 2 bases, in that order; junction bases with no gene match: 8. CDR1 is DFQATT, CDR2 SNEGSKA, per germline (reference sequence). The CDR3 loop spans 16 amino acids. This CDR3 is CSAPRTSGIPTDTQYF. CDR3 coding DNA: TGCAGTGCTCCGCGGACTAGCGGGATACCCACAGATACGCAGTATTTT.

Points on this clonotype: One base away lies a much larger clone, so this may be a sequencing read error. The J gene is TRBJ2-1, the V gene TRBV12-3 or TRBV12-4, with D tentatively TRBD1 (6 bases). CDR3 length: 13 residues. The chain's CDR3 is CASSPRQVGERFF. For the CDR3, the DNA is TGTGCCAGCAGTCCCCGACAGGTTGGGGAGCGGTTCTTC.

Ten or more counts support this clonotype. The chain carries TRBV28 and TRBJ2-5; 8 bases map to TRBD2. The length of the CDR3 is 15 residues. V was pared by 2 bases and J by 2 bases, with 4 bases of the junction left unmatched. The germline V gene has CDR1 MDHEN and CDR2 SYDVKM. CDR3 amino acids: CASSLVLAGQETQYF. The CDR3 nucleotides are TGTGCCAGCAGTTTAGTTCTAGCGGGTCAAGAGACCCAGTACTTC. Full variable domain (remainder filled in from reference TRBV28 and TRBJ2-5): DVKVTQSSRYLVKRTGEKVFLECVQDMDHENMFWYRQDPGLGLRLIYFSYDVKMKEKGDIPEGYSVSREKKERFSLILESASTNQTSMYLCASSLVLAGQETQYFGPGTRLLVL.

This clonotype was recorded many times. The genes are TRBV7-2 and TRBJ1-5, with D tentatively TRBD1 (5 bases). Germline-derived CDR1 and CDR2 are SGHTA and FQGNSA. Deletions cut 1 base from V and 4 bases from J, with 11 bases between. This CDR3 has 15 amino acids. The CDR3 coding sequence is TGTGCCAGCAGCTTAGTGGGGGGGGGAAATCAGCCCCAGCATTTT. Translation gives CASSLVGGGNQPQHF.

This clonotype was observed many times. The CDR3 nucleotides are TGCAGCGTTTTCCGGGTCGGGGACCAAACCTACGAGCAGTACTTC. Encoded protein: CSVFRVGDQTYEQYF. The V gene is TRBV29-1, the J gene TRBJ2-7; tentatively, D is TRBD1 or TRBD2 (5 bases each). The germline gives CDR1 SQVTM, CDR2 ANQGSEA. V was shortened by 5 bases and J by 2 bases, with 19 bases between the two germline ends. The CDR3 consists of 15 residues.

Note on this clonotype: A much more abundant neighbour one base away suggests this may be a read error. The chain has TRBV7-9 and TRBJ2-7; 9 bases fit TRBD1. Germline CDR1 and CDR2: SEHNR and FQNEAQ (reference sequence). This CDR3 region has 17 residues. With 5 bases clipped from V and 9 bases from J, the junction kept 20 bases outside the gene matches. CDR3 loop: CASSPGPGTGKVFGQYF. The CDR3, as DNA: TGTGCCAGCAGCCCCGGTCCCGGGACAGGGAAGGTCTTCGGGCAGTACTTC.

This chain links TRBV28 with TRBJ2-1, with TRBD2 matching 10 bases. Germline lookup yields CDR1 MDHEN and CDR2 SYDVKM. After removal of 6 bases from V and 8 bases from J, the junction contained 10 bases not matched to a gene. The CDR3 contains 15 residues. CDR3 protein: CASSVRGLADDEQFF. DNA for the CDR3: TGTGCCAGCAGCGTCCGTGGACTAGCGGACGATGAGCAGTTCTTC.

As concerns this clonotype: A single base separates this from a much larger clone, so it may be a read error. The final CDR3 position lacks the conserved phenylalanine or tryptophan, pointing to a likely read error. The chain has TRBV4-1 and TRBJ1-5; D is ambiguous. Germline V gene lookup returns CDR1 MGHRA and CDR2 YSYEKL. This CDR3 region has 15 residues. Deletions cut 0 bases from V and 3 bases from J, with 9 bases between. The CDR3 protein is CASSQEAGPNQPQHL. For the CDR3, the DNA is TGCGCCAGCAGCCAAGAAGCGGGCCCCAATCAGCCCCAGCATCTT.

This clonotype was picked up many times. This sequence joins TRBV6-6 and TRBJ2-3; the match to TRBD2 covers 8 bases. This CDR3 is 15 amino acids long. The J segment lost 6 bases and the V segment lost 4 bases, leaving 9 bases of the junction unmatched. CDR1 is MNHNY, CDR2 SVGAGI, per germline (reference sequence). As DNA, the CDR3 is TGTGCCAGCAGTTCCTCCGGGGGGGTGTTGGATACGCAGTATTTT. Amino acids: CASSSSGGVLDTQYF.

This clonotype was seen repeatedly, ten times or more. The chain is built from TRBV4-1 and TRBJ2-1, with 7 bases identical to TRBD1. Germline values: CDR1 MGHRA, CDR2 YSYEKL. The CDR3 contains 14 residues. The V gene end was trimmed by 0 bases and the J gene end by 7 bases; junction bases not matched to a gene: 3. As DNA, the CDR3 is TGCGCCAGCAGCCAAGAAGGGGGCCCAAATGAGCAGTTCTTC. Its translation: CASSQEGGPNEQFF.

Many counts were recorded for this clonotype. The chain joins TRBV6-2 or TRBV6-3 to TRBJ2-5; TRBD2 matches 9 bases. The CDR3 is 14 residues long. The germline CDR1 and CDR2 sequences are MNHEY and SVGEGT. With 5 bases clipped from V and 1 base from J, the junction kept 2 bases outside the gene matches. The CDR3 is CASSRSGSQETQYF. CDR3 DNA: TGTGCCAGCAGTCGTAGCGGGAGCCAAGAGACCCAGTACTTC.

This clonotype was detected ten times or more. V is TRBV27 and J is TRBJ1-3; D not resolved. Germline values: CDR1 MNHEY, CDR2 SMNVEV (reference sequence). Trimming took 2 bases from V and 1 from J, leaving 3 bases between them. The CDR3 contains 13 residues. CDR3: CASSLGSGNTIYF. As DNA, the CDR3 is TGTGCCAGCAGTTTAGGGTCTGGAAACACCATATATTTT.

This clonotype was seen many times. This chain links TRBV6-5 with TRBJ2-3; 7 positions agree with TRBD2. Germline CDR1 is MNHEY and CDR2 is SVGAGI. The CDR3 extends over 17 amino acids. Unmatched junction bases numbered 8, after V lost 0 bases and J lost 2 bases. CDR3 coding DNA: TGTGCCAGCAGTTACTCGGGGCTAGCGGTACTCACAGATACGCAGTATTTT. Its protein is CASSYSGLAVLTDTQYF.